This T cell receptor beta chain was obtained from a study of T cells in tuberculosis (dated by TCRdb to 2016 to 2019). Background on the whole study: In the study, CD1B tetramers and high-throughput TCR immunosequencing were combined to characterize T cells specific for the mycobacterial lipid antigen glucose monomycolate (GMM). IGRA-negative adolescents, IGRA-positive adolescents with latent tuberculosis and adults with active tuberculosis, more than 9 per group, were compared in a South African clinical cohort.

At study entry, a tuberculin skin test and the QuantiFERON-TB GOLD In-Tube IGRA were used to screen adolescents for latent tuberculosis infection. Immunosequencing was performed on unsorted cryopreserved PBMC, with approximately 110,000 T cells per clinical donor covered on average. Eleven high schools in the Worcester region of the Western Cape, South Africa, served as enrollment sites for adolescents aged 12 to 18 years. Ten or so M. tuberculosis-infected adolescents and some ten uninfected adolescents, matched for age and sex, were selected. Adolescent PBMC were isolated from freshly drawn heparinized blood by density centrifugation and cryopreserved. What the research found in general, with its limitations: Shorter CDR3-alpha lengths in active tuberculosis patients partly drove the smaller NN-distances, and the TCR-beta difference was not statistically significant. Compared with IGRA-negative controls, TCR-alpha repertoires from active tuberculosis had smaller mean NN-distances to GMM-specific TCRs, which suggests that these TCRs underwent clonal expansion. An accuracy of 87% (AUROC approximately 0.91) was reached by a classifier using the diverse GMM-specific repertoire, compared with more than 65% accuracy when GEM motif frequencies were used. Clinical samples were selected based on the availability of cryopreserved specimens, with adults included as active tuberculosis cases and adolescents included as controls.

Looking up the germline V gene yields CDR1 MGHRA and CDR2 YSYEKL. The trim is 1 base for V and 1 base for J, with a gap of 17 bases between the germline ends. The CDR3, from cysteine to phenylalanine, totals 18 residues. Only CDR3 DNA is held: 54 bases, read in frame from base 1. TCR libraries were generated with the immunoSEQ multiplex PCR assay, using TCR-beta and/or TCR-alpha/delta assays for each sample. The amplified TCR libraries were sequenced on the Illumina high-throughput platform. As for the authors' bioinformatics: Clustering and dimensionality reduction relied on pairwise TCRdist distances among GMM-specific receptors from T cells that were either sorted ex vivo or expanded in vitro. Each clinical repertoire was scored by mean NN-distance, the average TCRdist to the nearest 10% of tetramer-positive reference sequences. GEM TCR motif frequency was computed as the fraction of unique TCRs matching known GEM sequences by V/J usage and CDR3 length. Active tuberculosis was classified by linear discriminant analysis with leave-one-out cross-validation, implemented in scikit-learn. The table comes from immuneACCESS by way of TCRdb, which keeps in-frame sequences with V and J called. Part of the clones is missing from these tables; in studies checked, under half for an unresolved V gene and the rest for unknown reasons. The V and J calls and clone size were taken over from that table, and D and trimming were inferred from the DNA. The sample yields some 22,000 clones; roughly 97% were counted once. The ten largest clones take up about 6.3% of the sample.

To note about this clone: It lacks a known antigen. Base qualities are not at hand, and no much larger clone is one base apart.

Sequenced: PBMCs. The TCR originated in a donor between 5 and 29 years old with latent tuberculosis or without tuberculosis infection. This chain joins TRBV4-1 to TRBJ2-4, with TRBD1 as a weak D call on 6 bases. For the CDR3, the sequence is CASSQVLVRGIAKNIQYF. The DNA is as follows: TGCGCCAGCAGCCAAGTGTTGGTCAGGGGAATCGCCAAAAACATTCAGTACTTC.